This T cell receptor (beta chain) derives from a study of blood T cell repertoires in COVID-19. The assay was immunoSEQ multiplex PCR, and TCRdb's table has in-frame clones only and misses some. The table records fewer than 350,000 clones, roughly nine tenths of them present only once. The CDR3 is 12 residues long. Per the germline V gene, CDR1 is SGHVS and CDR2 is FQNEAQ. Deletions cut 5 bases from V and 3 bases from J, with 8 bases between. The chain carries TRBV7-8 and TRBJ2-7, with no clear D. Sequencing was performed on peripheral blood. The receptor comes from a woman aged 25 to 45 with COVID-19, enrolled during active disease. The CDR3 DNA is TGTGCCAGCAGCCGAACAGACTACGAGCAGTACTTC. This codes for CASSRTDYEQYF. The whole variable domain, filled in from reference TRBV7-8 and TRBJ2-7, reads GAGVSQSPRYKVAKRGQDVALRCDPISGHVSLFWYQQALGQGPEFLTYFQNEAQLDKSGLPSDRFFAERPEGSVSTLKIQRTQQEDSAVYLCASSRTDYEQYFGPGTRLTVT.